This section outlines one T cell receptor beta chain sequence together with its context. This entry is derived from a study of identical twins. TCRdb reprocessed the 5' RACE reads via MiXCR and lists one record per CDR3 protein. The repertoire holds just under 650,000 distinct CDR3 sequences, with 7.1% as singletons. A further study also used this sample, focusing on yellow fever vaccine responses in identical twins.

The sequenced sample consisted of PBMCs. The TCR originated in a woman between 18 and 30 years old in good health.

CDR3 region: CASTRTSGGAGTQYF. DNA for the CDR3: TGTGCCAGCACTCGGACTAGCGGGGGGGCTGGGACGCAGTATTTT. The chain employs TRBV12-3 or TRBV12-4 and TRBJ2-3; 15 positions match TRBD2. V was clipped by 7 bases and J by 9 bases; unmatched bases: 8. This CDR3 spans 15 amino acids.